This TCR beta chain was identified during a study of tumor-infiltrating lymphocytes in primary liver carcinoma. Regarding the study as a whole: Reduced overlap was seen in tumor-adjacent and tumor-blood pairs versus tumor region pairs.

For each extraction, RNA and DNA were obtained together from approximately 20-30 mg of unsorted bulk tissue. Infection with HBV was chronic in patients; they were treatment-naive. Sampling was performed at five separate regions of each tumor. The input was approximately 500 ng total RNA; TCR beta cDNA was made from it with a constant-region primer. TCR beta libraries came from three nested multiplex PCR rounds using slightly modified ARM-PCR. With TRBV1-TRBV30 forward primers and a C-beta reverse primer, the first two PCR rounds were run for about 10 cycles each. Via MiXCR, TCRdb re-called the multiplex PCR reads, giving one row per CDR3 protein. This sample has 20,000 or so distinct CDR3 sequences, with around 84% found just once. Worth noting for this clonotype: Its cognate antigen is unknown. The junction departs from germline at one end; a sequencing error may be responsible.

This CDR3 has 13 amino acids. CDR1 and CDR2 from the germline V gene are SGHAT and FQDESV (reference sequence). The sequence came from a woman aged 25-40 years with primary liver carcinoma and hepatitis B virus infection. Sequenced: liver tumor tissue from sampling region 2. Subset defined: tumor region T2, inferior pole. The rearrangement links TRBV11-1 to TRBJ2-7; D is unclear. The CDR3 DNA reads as TGTGCTAGCAGCTTAAGATACCACCGCAAGCAGTACTTC. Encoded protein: CASSLRYHRKQYF. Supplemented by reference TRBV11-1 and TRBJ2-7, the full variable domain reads EAEVAQSPRYKITEKSQAVAFWCDPISGHATLYWYRQILGQGPELLVQFQDESVVDDSQLPKDRFSAERLKGVDSTLKIQPAELGDSAMYLCASSLRYHRKQYFGPGTRLTVT.